This T cell receptor beta chain was sequenced for a study of OX40 agonist ivuxolimab in advanced cancers. Germline V gene sequence: CDR1 LNHNV, CDR2 YYDKDF (reference sequence). The CDR3 is 14 amino acids. Trimming stripped 1 base from V and 4 bases from J, with 10 bases between. Assay used: immunoSEQ multiplex PCR; TCRdb lists only in-frame clones, some missing. Of tens of thousands of clones listed, around nine tenths were seen once; the top ten hold less than 0.8%. The chain carries TRBV15 and TRBJ1-2, with D unclear. The starting material was CD4+ or CD8+ T cells sorted from blood, obtained in a trial of the OX40 agonist ivuxolimab. This sequence originates from an adult with an advanced solid tumor such as melanoma, head and neck, liver or kidney cancer. The CDR3 loop reads CATSRGGQAYGYTF. The DNA for the CDR3 is TGTGCCACCAGCAGAGGAGGGCAGGCCTATGGCTACACCTTC.